The 31 T cell receptor beta chains in this list originate from one sample, sequenced in a study of cytomegalovirus exposure and HLA in healthy donors. 13 Jbeta primers and 60 Vbeta primers were used for the PCR. This table comes from immunoSEQ multiplex PCR, and its TCRdb copy is limited to in-frame clones, with some not included. The table has 100,000 to 150,000 clones, about 75% seen once. The sequenced material came from PBMCs. The receptors come from a woman aged 40 to 50 in good health and CMV-seronegative.

This clone was recorded a few times. The chain uses TRBV7-3 and TRBJ1-2; 11 nucleotides line up with TRBD1. The CDR3 has 14 residues. Germline-derived CDR1 and CDR2 are SGHTA and FQGTGA. V shed 2 bases and J 4 bases; nucleotides not matched to a gene: 0. DNA for the CDR3: TGTGCCAGCAGCTTAGGGACAGGGGGCTATGGCTACACCTTC. Its translation: CASSLGTGGYGYTF.

This rearrangement joins TRBV14 to TRBJ2-6; D is unclear. The germline CDR1 and CDR2 sequences are SGHDN and FVKESK. The ends were cut back, 6 bases at V and 0 bases at J, with 3 bases in the middle. CDR3 length: 13 residues. The CDR3 DNA reads as TGTGCCAGCAGACACTCTGGGGCCAACGTCCTGACTTTC. This translates into CASRHSGANVLTF.

The rearrangement joins TRBV9 to TRBJ2-1; 13 nucleotides line up with TRBD2. The trim removed 3 bases at V and 8 bases at J, leaving 5 bases unmatched. The CDR3 is made up of 15 amino acids. Germline-derived CDR1 and CDR2 are SGDLS and YYNGEE. This CDR3 is CASSAGTSGVYEQFF. DNA of the CDR3: TGTGCCAGCAGCGCCGGGACTAGCGGGGTATATGAGCAGTTCTTC. Filled out from reference TRBV9 and TRBJ2-1, the complete variable domain reads DSGVTQTPKHLITATGQRVTLRCSPRSGDLSVYWYQQSLDQGLQFLIQYYNGEERAKGNILERFSAQQFPDLHSELNLSSLELGDSALYFCASSAGTSGVYEQFFGPGTRLTVL.

The V and J genes are TRBV28 and TRBJ1-1; D possibly corresponds to TRBD1 (6 bases). CDR1 is MDHEN and CDR2 is SYDVKM in the germline V gene. Trimming shortened V by 6 bases and J by 9 bases, and 14 bases separated the two germline ends. CDR3 length equals 12 residues. The CDR3 protein is CASRYPGQQAFF. As DNA, the CDR3 is TGTGCCAGCAGATACCCAGGACAGCAAGCTTTCTTT.

This clone came up a few times. The V call is TRBV7-9, the J call TRBJ2-1; TRBD1 matches at 8 bases. The V gene end was trimmed by 1 base and the J gene end by 8 bases; junction bases not matched to a gene: 7. CDR1 is SEHNR, CDR2 FQNEAQ, per germline (reference sequence). CDR3 length: 15 amino acids. DNA for the CDR3: TGTGCCAGCAGCTTAGTGAAGGGACAGGCCTATGAGCAGTTCTTC. Translated, it gives CASSLVKGQAYEQFF.

This clone has a handful of counts. This chain joins TRBV14 and TRBJ2-7; tentative D call: TRBD1 (6 bases). Germline-derived CDR1 and CDR2 are SGHDN and FVKESK. Trimming left V 2 bases short and J 2 bases short, with 10 bases between. The CDR3 covers 14 residues. The CDR3 sequence is CASSQQGIAYEQYF. The CDR3 DNA reads as TGTGCCAGCAGCCAACAGGGGATCGCCTACGAGCAGTACTTC. The whole variable domain, remainder taken from reference TRBV14 and TRBJ2-7, is EAGVTQFPSHSVIEKGQTVTLRCDPISGHDNLYWYRRVMGKEIKFLLHFVKESKQDESGMPNNRFLAERTGGTYSTLKVQPAELEDSGVYFCASSQQGIAYEQYFGPGTRLTVT.

The rearrangement joins TRBV11-3 to TRBJ1-1; D possibly corresponds to TRBD1 (6 bases). With 5 bases removed from V and 3 bases from J, the gap between germline ends came to 13 bases. The V gene's germline CDR1 is SGHNT and CDR2 YENEEA. This CDR3 has 14 residues. The CDR3 protein is CASSLRPGDTEAFF. CDR3 DNA sequence: TGTGCCAGCAGCCTACGACCAGGGGACACTGAAGCTTTCTTT.

This clone has only a few counts. The chain links TRBV19 to TRBJ2-6; weak D call: TRBD1 (6 bases). The germline V and J ends were trimmed by 6 bases and 0 bases, with 15 bases remaining between them. There are 17 residues in the CDR3. CDR1 and CDR2 (germline): LNHDA, SQIVND (reference sequence). This chain's CDR3 is CASRLDSFASGANVLTF. Here the CDR3 DNA reads TGTGCCAGTAGACTGGACAGCTTCGCCTCTGGGGCCAACGTCCTGACTTTC.

Remarks on this clone: The germline gene is not matched at one end of the junction; a read error may be the cause. This chain joins TRBV7-9 and TRBJ1-6; 7 bases match TRBD1. Germline V gene lookup returns CDR1 SEHNR and CDR2 FQNEAQ (reference sequence). CDR3 length: 15 residues. The CDR3 bases are TGTTCCAGCAGCTCGGGACAGCTATATAATTCACCCCTCCACTTT. This sequence encodes CSSSSGQLYNSPLHF.

The chain has TRBV5-1 and TRBJ1-6; possible D gene TRBD1, 6 bases. The CDR3 consists of 16 residues. In germline, CDR1 is SGHRS, CDR2 YFSETQ. V shed 5 bases and J shed 2 bases, with 14 bases lying between them. As DNA, the CDR3 is TGCGCCAGCAGGGAAGGCAGGGGCACCTATAATTCACCCCTCCACTTT. Encoded protein: CASREGRGTYNSPLHF.

V is TRBV30 and J is TRBJ2-7, with 9 positions matching TRBD1. Germline trimming cut 3 bases from V and 6 bases from J; bases unmatched to any gene: 27. CDR3 length: 20 residues. In germline, CDR1 is GTSNPN, CDR2 SVGIG (reference sequence). The CDR3 loop is CAWRKGVLGQGIRPAGEQYF. Here the CDR3 DNA reads TGTGCCTGGAGGAAGGGGGTCCTGGGACAGGGAATCCGCCCTGCGGGCGAGCAGTACTTC.

This chain links TRBV6-5 with TRBJ2-2; D is possibly TRBD1 (6 bases). V was trimmed by 4 bases and J by 5 bases, leaving 8 bases between them. This CDR3 comprises 13 residues. In germline, CDR1 is MNHEY, CDR2 SVGAGI. CDR3 amino acids: CASSWTATGELFF. The CDR3 nucleotides read TGTGCCAGCAGTTGGACAGCAACCGGGGAGCTGTTTTTT.

CDR3 residues: CASRDSTGAHSGNTIYF. The CDR3, as DNA: TGTGCCAGCAGGGATTCTACAGGGGCCCACTCTGGAAACACCATATATTTT. The rearrangement uses TRBV28 and TRBJ1-3; 7 nucleotides line up with TRBD1. Germline V gives CDR1 MDHEN, CDR2 SYDVKM. The junction had 11 bases not matched to a gene; V was cut back by 6 bases and J by 0 bases. The CDR3 sequence is 17 residues long.

The chain joins TRBV12-5 to TRBJ2-2, with D possibly TRBD2 on 5 matching bases. The CDR3 has 18 residues. The V end lost 0 bases, the J end lost 5 bases, and 19 bases lay between the germline ends. CDR1 LGHNT and CDR2 FRNRAP come from the germline V gene. CDR3: CASGLVLFRGVETGELFF. DNA of the CDR3: TGTGCTAGTGGTTTGGTACTGTTTCGGGGAGTAGAGACCGGGGAGCTGTTTTTT.

This clone was counted only a few times. The CDR3 is CAWSLGSSYNEQFF. The CDR3 DNA is TGTGCCTGGAGTTTAGGGAGTTCCTACAATGAGCAGTTCTTC. This chain links TRBV30 with TRBJ2-1; the D gene is possibly TRBD2 (5 bases). V was cut by 2 bases and J by 1 base, with 9 bases left in between. CDR3 length equals 14 residues. Germline loops: CDR1 GTSNPN, CDR2 SVGIG (reference sequence).

The chain links TRBV11-1 to TRBJ1-6, with D possibly matching TRBD1 (6 bases). The CDR3 has 15 amino acids. The germline V gene encodes CDR1 SGHAT and CDR2 FQDESV (reference sequence). Trimming cost V 5 bases and J 7 bases, with 15 bases left between them. The CDR3 is CASSPRWGGNSPLHF. In DNA form, the CDR3 reads TGTGCCAGCAGCCCCAGGTGGGGGGGCAATTCACCCCTCCACTTT.

The table lists this clone with a few counts. The gene calls are TRBV25-1 and TRBJ2-7; D is possibly TRBD1 (6 bases). Per germline, CDR1 MGHDK and CDR2 SYGVNS. The CDR3 loop spans 13 amino acids. Trimming took off 10 bases at V and 4 bases at J, with 17 bases between the two ends. The CDR3 DNA follows: TGTGCCACCCAGGACAGTCTAATTTACGAGCAGTACTTC. It codes for CATQDSLIYEQYF.

The chain has TRBV5-6 and TRBJ1-2; 8 nucleotides match TRBD1. The CDR3 contains 14 residues. Per the germline V gene, CDR1 is SGHDT and CDR2 is YYEEEE. V was pared by 4 bases and J by 4 bases, with 6 bases of the junction left unmatched. The CDR3 DNA reads TGTGCCAGCAGCCGTCCTGACAGGGGCTATGGCTACACCTTC. This codes for CASSRPDRGYGYTF.

Note on this clone: One end of the junction varies from germline; a read error may be responsible. The chain uses TRBV30 and TRBJ2-5; possible D gene TRBD2, 6 bases. This CDR3 region has 11 residues. CDR1 is GTSNPN and CDR2 is SVGIG in the germline V gene (reference sequence). CDR3 residues: CTSHLEGTQYF. CDR3 DNA: TGCACCTCACACTTGGAGGGGACCCAGTACTTC.

This clone was seen a few times. The V and J genes are TRBV29-1 and TRBJ2-1, with unresolved D. Germline values: CDR1 SQVTM, CDR2 ANQGSEA. Trimming took off 8 bases at V and 4 bases at J, with 9 bases between the two ends. This CDR3 is built from 11 residues. The CDR3 region is CSPRWYNEQFF. The CDR3 coding sequence is TGCAGCCCTAGGTGGTACAATGAGCAGTTCTTC.

The rearrangement uses TRBV15 and TRBJ2-7; D remains ambiguous. V lost 6 bases to trimming and J lost 5 bases, with 8 bases between them. Germline CDR1 reads LNHNV; CDR2 reads YYDKDF (reference sequence). The CDR3 length is 11 residues. The CDR3 DNA sequence: TGTGCCACCAGACGGGTAAACGAGCAGTACTTC. This encodes CATRRVNEQYF.

V gene TRBV18 combines with J gene TRBJ1-2; D call uncertain. CDR1 is KGHSH, CDR2 LQKENI, per germline. V was clipped by 10 bases and J by 8 bases, with 20 bases between them. This CDR3 has 13 amino acids. The CDR3 sequence is CATQSVSIGGYTF. CDR3 nucleotides: TGTGCCACCCAGAGCGTATCAATAGGCGGCTACACCTTC.

This rearrangement joins TRBV6-1 to TRBJ2-7, with TRBD2 matching 8 bases. V lost 6 bases, J lost 3 bases, and 7 bases stayed unmatched. The germline V gene has CDR1 MNHNS and CDR2 SASEGT. The CDR3 is 14 residues long. In nucleotides, the CDR3 is TGTGCCAGCAGAGTCGGGGGGGCCGACTACGAGCAGTACTTC. Translated, it gives CASRVGGADYEQYF.

The chain recombines TRBV4-2 with TRBJ2-3; 7 bases agree with TRBD2. The CDR3 spans 15 residues. Trimming removed 0 bases from V and 3 bases from J; junction bases left unmatched: 3. Germline lookup yields CDR1 LGHNA and CDR2 YNFKEQ. For the CDR3, the DNA is TGTGCCAGCAGCCAAGAGAAACTAGCGACAGATACGCAGTATTTT. Translation: CASSQEKLATDTQYF.

This clone was counted a few times. The rearrangement uses TRBV25-1 and TRBJ1-6, with TRBD1 as a possible D gene (6 bases). The V and J ends lost 4 bases and 2 bases respectively, with 6 bases between them. Germline lookup yields CDR1 MGHDK and CDR2 SYGVNS. This CDR3 spans 14 amino acids. As DNA, the CDR3 is TGTGCCAGCAGTGGGACAGCCTATAATTCACCCCTCCACTTT. Its translation is CASSGTAYNSPLHF.

The rearrangement links TRBV7-2 to TRBJ2-7, with TRBD1 as a possible D gene (5 bases). The V gene's germline CDR1 is SGHTA and CDR2 FQGNSA. This CDR3 region has 14 residues. V was clipped by 1 base and J by 3 bases, with 10 bases between them. CDR3 protein: CASSLGRDFYEQYF. The CDR3 region has the DNA TGTGCCAGCAGCTTAGGCAGGGATTTCTACGAGCAGTACTTC.

The chain links TRBV11-2 to TRBJ1-2; no reliable D call. Trimming took 5 bases from V and 7 from J, leaving 17 bases between them. CDR1 is SGHAT, CDR2 FQNNGV, per germline. The CDR3 is 14 amino acids. CDR3 loop: CASSPRYRSGGYTF. CDR3 DNA sequence: TGTGCCAGCAGCCCACGTTATCGGTCGGGTGGCTACACCTTC.

The CDR3 DNA reads as TGTGCCAGCAGTGGTTGGCCGATGAACACTGAAGCTTTCTTT. Its translation: CASSGWPMNTEAFF. This sequence joins TRBV2 and TRBJ1-1, with D unclear. The CDR3 is 14 amino acids. Per the germline V gene, CDR1 is SNHLY and CDR2 is FYNNEI. The germline V and J ends were trimmed by 4 bases and 0 bases, with 9 bases remaining between them.

The rearrangement joins TRBV13 to TRBJ1-1; D not certain. The CDR3 extends over 13 amino acids. V lost 0 bases, J lost 7 bases, and 9 bases lay in between. Germline V CDR1 and CDR2: PRHDT, FYEKMQ (reference sequence). CDR3 sequence (DNA): TGTGCCAGCAGCTTAGGCCGGGAGCGTGAAGCTTTCTTT. The encoded protein is CASSLGREREAFF.

Here the CDR3 reads CASSPGAGGFDGYTF. In DNA, the CDR3 is TGTGCCAGCAGTCCTGGGGCAGGGGGCTTCGATGGCTACACCTTC. The rearrangement joins TRBV6-1 to TRBJ1-2; 8 nucleotides match TRBD1. CDR3 length: 15 residues. The trim removed 5 bases at V and 6 bases at J, leaving 11 bases unmatched. The germline V gene has CDR1 MNHNS and CDR2 SASEGT.

This chain connects TRBV10-2 to TRBJ2-1; 8 positions match TRBD2. The CDR3 sequence is 14 residues long. CDR1 is WSHSY and CDR2 is SAAADI in the germline V gene. J lost 9 bases, V lost 6 bases, and 10 bases had no gene match. In DNA form, the CDR3 reads TGCGCCAGCAGATTGGCGGGGGGCCCGGTTGAGCAGTTCTTC. The encoded protein is CASRLAGGPVEQFF.